What follows is one T cell receptor beta chain and its context. Its antigen target is currently unknown. No base qualities exist here, and no much larger clone lies one base off it. TCR CDR3 regions were amplified from genomic DNA by multiplex PCR using the deep immunoSEQ assay. Genomic DNA extracted from each cell subset was distributed evenly over all wells of several immunoSEQ 96-well plates, and each plate served as one replicate. For sorted subsets, each replicate PCR was loaded with 200 ng genomic DNA, equivalent to 25,000 to 30,000 T cell genomes. Purified libraries were measured with a Qubit 3.0 fluorometer, size-checked on a Bioanalyzer 2100, and measured again with the KAPA Library Quantification kit. A separate single-read 150-cycle Illumina NextSeq 550 flow cell was used to sequence each immunoSEQ 96-well plate. Per the original workflow: The immunoSEQ output contained only junctional sequences without quality scores, so filtering could not match that applied to full-length reads. To assign V/J genes and CDR3, sequences were annotated using PyIR, a Python wrapper for IgBLAST v1.9, with IMGT germline references. Reads were filtered out if the reads had weak V/J assignments (E-value above 1e-6), no CDR3, stop codons, out-of-frame junctions, or ambiguous translated residues. V3J clonotypes were defined by identical inferred V gene, J gene, and CDR3 amino acid sequence. To compute the percentage overlap between repertoires, the number of shared unique clonotypes was divided by the size of the smaller repertoire. Repertoire richness was assessed with RTK rarefaction, the Chao1 estimator, and Recon v2.1 estimates of unobserved clonotypes. Generation probabilities were computed with OLGA for all TCRbeta clonotypes obtained by the gDNA method from a handful of donors. This immuneACCESS table, as held by TCRdb, lists in-frame sequences with V and J called but not all clones. Of the missing ones, under half trace to an unresolved V gene in checked studies; the others have no known cause. The V and J calls and clone size are taken from that table; D and trimming were inferred from the DNA. The sample data list approximately 2.5 million clones, and more than 90% of these were observed just once. Clones ranked in the top ten supply over 0.12% of the sample.

Healthy HIV-negative adults with no recently reported acute infections or vaccinations were included as donors. All donors were Caucasian adults living in Nashville, Tennessee, USA. CD4+ T cells were enriched by magnetic negative selection, after which naive cells were positively selected on CD45RA and the negative fraction was taken as the memory subset. After blood collection by leukapheresis, PBMCs were isolated using Ficoll-Histopaque density gradient centrifugation and then cryopreserved in the vapor phase of liquid nitrogen. Analytical flow cytometry was used to check the purity and quantity of each magnetically sorted T cell population. Genomic DNA was isolated from each sorted fraction and quantified by UV absorbance on a Nanodrop 2000c. The data derive from a study of shared clonotypes between healthy human individuals (TCRdb year 2020). Background on the whole study: The cohort comprised two women and a few men aged 18 to 49 years. The study deeply sequenced blood TCR repertoires of several healthy adults to estimate repertoire size and the extent of clonotype sharing between individuals. Each donor's leukapheresis produced roughly between about 0.9 and 9.5 billion PBMCs. To increase sequencing depth and limit assay-specific biases, different laboratories used diverse techniques to prepare libraries and sequence TCR repertoires. For each donor, three plates each were used for CD4 naive and CD4 memory, two plates were used for CD8 naive, and one plate was used for CD8 memory. Study-wide findings and limitations: Naive subsets generally had larger estimated clonotype richness than memory subsets did. Compared with non-shared clonotypes, clonotypes shared by all four sorted-subset donors had higher generation probabilities. Because the study included a small number of donors, the genetic and exposure-history diversity represented was limited. Incomplete sequencing was indicated by rarefaction of sorted-subset datasets, despite the large sequencing depth. Sampling was restricted to blood, and TCR repertoires in tissues likely differ from the TCR repertoires found in blood. Pairwise subsampling indicated that sequencing depth was expected to affect the degree of clonotype sharing among donors. Sharing across a few donors was observed for approximately 5% of naive CD4, under 4% of naive CD8, 2.3% of memory CD4, and roughly 0.4% of memory CD8 clonotypes.

The CDR3 starts with the cysteine, ends with the phenylalanine, and has 16 residues. Left in the record is the CDR3 DNA by itself, 48 bases read in frame from the first base. For CDR1 and CDR2, the germline V gene lists SGHRS and YFSETQ. The V and J ends are trimmed by 4 bases and 0 bases, leaving 11 bases between them. Sequenced: naive CD4+ T cells sorted from blood. The cell subset or site label corresponds to: CD45RA+ positively selected. The chain joins TRBV5-1 to TRBJ1-6, and the D gene may be TRBD1, 5 bases matching. The TCR comes from a man aged 18 to 29 in good health. CDR3 sequence: CASSVDTSSYNSPLHF. The base sequence is TGCGCCAGCAGCGTGGACACTAGCTCCTATAATTCACCCCTCCACTTT.